The present TCR beta chain was sequenced within a study of a mutant IDH1 vaccine in newly diagnosed glioma. Study at large: Therapy received beforehand was radiotherapy, temozolomide, or both, with most patients given both.

Indicated time point: week 35, safety follow-up. Vaccine doses each comprised 300 ug of mutant IDH1 20-mer peptide, with topical imiquimod. Sequencing used immunoSEQ multiplex PCR; TCRdb keeps in-frame clones, though not all of them. The sample holds more than 60,000 clones, 74% seen once. Remarks on this clone: No antigen is known for it.

Per the germline V gene, CDR1 is MNHNY and CDR2 is SVGAGI (reference sequence). The V end was cut by 2 bases, the J end by 8 bases, with 10 bases between. The CDR3 runs 13 residues. The chain uses TRBV6-6 and TRBJ2-1; possible D gene TRBD2, 5 bases. This TCR came from a man in his fifties or sixties with glioma. Source: PBMCs, taken from a glioma patient whose treatment included an IDH1 peptide vaccine. The CDR3 is CASSYRGGDEQFF. The CDR3 nucleotides are TGTGCCAGCAGTTACCGGGGTGGGGATGAGCAGTTCTTC.